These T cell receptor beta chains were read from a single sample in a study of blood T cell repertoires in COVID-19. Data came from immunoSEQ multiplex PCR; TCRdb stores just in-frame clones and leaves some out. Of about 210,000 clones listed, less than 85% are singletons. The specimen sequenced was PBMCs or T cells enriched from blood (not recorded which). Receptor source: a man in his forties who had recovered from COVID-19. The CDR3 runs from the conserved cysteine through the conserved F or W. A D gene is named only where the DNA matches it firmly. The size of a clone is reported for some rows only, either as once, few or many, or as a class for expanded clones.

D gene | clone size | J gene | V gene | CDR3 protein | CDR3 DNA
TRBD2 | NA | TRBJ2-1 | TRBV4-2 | CASSRSGELYNEQFF | TGTGCCAGCAGCCGTAGCGGGGAACTTTACAATGAGCAGTTCTTC
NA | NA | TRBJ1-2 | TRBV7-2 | CASSLGEVEGNNF | TGTGCCAGCAGCTTAGGGGAGGTTGAGGGGAATAACTTC
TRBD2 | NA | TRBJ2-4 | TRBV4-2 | CASSQDTSGRIRYF | TGTGCCAGCAGCCAAGATACTAGCGGGAGGATACGGTACTTC
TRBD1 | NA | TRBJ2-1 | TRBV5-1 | CASSSEGDRSNEQFF | TGCGCCAGCAGCTCGGAGGGGGACAGGAGCAATGAGCAGTTCTTC
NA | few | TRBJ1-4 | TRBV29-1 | CSGKAGLGNEKLFF | TGCAGCGGGAAGGCGGGGCTGGGTAATGAAAAACTGTTTTTT
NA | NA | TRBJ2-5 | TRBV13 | CASSPNGVETQYF | TGTGCCAGCAGCCCCAACGGGGTGGAGACCCAGTACTTC
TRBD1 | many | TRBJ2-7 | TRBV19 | CASSPKTGPVGQYF | TGTGCCAGTAGTCCCAAGACAGGGCCAGTGGGGCAGTACTTC
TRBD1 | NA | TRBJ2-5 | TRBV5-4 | CASRDRDLGTQYF | TGTGCCAGCAGGGACAGGGATTTGGGGACCCAGTACTTC
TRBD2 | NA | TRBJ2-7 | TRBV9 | CASSAGAGEPYEQYF | TGTGCCAGCAGCGCGGGAGCGGGAGAGCCCTACGAGCAGTACTTC
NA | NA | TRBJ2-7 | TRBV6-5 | CASSPIGLSYEQYF | TGTGCCAGCAGTCCCATCGGACTTTCCTACGAGCAGTACTTC
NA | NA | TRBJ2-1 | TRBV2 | CASSKIRQVNNEQFF | TGTGCCAGCAGTAAAATCCGACAGGTAAACAATGAGCAGTTCTTC
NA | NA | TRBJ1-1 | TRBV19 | CASSRRGEAFF | TGTGCCAGTAGTCGACGCGGGGAAGCTTTCTTT
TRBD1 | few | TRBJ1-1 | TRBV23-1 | CASSQSHGTANTEAFF | TGCGCCAGCAGTCAATCTCACGGGACAGCGAACACTGAAGCTTTCTTT
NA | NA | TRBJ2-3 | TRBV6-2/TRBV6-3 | CASSYPTASTDTQYF | TGTGCCAGCAGTTATCCGACAGCTAGCACAGATACGCAGTATTTT
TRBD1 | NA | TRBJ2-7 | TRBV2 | CASSDDEASGTVTPYEQYF | TGTGCCAGCAGTGACGACGAAGCCTCCGGGACAGTAACCCCCTACGAGCAGTACTTC
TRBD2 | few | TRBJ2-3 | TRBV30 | CAWSLRDSGRTADTQYF | TGTGCCTGGAGTCTAAGAGATAGCGGGAGGACCGCAGATACGCAGTATTTT
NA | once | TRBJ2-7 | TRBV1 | CTSSQDPPDRGISYEQYF | TGCACCAGCAGCCAAGATCCGCCGGACAGGGGCATCTCCTACGAGCAGTACTTC
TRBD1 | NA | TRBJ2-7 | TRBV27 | CASSPAGTGDEQYF | TGTGCCAGCAGTCCCGCCGGGACAGGGGACGAGCAGTACTTC
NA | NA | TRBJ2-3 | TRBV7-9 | CASSFRVATDTQYF | TGTGCCAGCAGCTTCAGGGTAGCCACAGATACGCAGTATTTT
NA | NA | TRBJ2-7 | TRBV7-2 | CASSLVPDYEQYF | TGTGCCAGCAGCTTAGTTCCAGACTACGAGCAGTACTTC
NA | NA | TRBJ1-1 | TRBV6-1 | CASSERRADWAFF | TGTGCCAGCAGTGAAAGGAGGGCCGATTGGGCTTTCTTT
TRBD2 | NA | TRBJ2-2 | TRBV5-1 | CASSLVLAGYGGELFF | TGCGCCAGCAGCTTGGTACTAGCGGGATACGGCGGGGAGCTGTTTTTT
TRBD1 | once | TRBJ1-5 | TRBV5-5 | CASSPGTGGLSNQPQHF | TGTGCCAGCAGCCCCGGGACAGGGGGCCTTTCAAATCAGCCCCAGCATTTT
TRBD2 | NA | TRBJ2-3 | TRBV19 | CASSIPASGNTDTQYF | TGTGCCAGTAGTATCCCGGCTAGCGGGAACACAGATACGCAGTATTTT
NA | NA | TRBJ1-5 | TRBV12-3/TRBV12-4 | CASSAGSNQPQHF | TGTGCCAGCAGTGCAGGGTCAAATCAGCCCCAGCATTTT
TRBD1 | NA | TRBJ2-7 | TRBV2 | CASSYLGQAGEQYF | TGTGCCAGCAGTTACCTGGGACAGGCGGGCGAGCAGTACTTC
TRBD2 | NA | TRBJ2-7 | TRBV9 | CANRRGGRGSYEQYF | TGTGCCAACCGACGTGGCGGGAGGGGATCCTACGAGCAGTACTTC
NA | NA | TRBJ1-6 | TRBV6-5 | CASSLSVPYNSPLHF | TGTGCCAGCAGTTTATCCGTCCCTTATAATTCACCCCTCCACTTT
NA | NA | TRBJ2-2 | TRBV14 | CASSQDKLAPNTGELFF | TGTGCCAGCAGCCAAGATAAGCTAGCACCGAACACCGGGGAGCTGTTTTTT
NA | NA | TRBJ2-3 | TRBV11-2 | CASTPSTDTQYF | TGTGCCAGCACCCCCTCCACTGATACGCAGTATTTT
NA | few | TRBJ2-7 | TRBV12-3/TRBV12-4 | CASSLGRTYEQYF | TGTGCCAGCAGTTTAGGCAGAACCTACGAGCAGTACTTC
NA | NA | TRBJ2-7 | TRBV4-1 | CASSQDRLKYF | TGCGCCAGCAGCCAAGATAGACTGAAGTACTTC
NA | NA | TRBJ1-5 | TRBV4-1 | CASSQDSSSNQPQHF | TGCGCCAGCAGCCAAGATAGCAGTAGCAATCAGCCCCAGCATTTT
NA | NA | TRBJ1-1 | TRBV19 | CASSQRTVNTEAFF | TGTGCCAGTAGCCAAAGAACAGTGAACACTGAAGCTTTCTTT
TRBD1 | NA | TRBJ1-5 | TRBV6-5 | CATSGQGLDQPQHF | TGTGCCACCTCCGGACAGGGGCTGGATCAGCCCCAGCATTTT
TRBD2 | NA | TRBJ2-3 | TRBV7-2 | CASSEGLKIADTQYF | TGTGCCAGCAGCGAGGGACTAAAAATTGCAGATACGCAGTATTTT